This T cell receptor (beta chain) comes out of a study of shared clonotypes between healthy human individuals. The overall study: Per donor, CD8 memory used one plate, CD8 naive used two, CD4 memory used three and CD4 naive used three.

V lost 2 bases and J 4 bases, leaving 15 bases between the germline ends. CDR1 and CDR2 (germline): KGHSH, LQKENI. This CDR3 spans 16 amino acids. Each cell subset's genomic DNA was divided evenly among several immunoSEQ plates. Produced via immunoSEQ multiplex PCR; TCRdb's table is partial and in-frame only. The sample contains some 2,500,000 clones, approximately 93% of which appear only once. CD4+ cells underwent separation, giving CD45RA+ naive and CD45RA-negative memory subsets. Comment on this clone: The antigen remains undetermined.

Study observations and caveats: It was observed that about 5% of naive CD4 clonotypes were shared across several donors.

The chain joins TRBV18 to TRBJ2-1; possibly TRBD1 or TRBD2 for D (5 bases each). This TCR came from a young man in good health. Some clones in this sample may be carry-over from other donors' samples. The sequenced sample was naive CD4+ T cells from PBMCs. Subset here: CD45RA+ positively selected. The CDR3 region is CASSPERGALYNEQFF. The CDR3 DNA follows: TGTGCCAGCTCACCAGAGAGGGGAGCCCTTTACAATGAGCAGTTCTTC.